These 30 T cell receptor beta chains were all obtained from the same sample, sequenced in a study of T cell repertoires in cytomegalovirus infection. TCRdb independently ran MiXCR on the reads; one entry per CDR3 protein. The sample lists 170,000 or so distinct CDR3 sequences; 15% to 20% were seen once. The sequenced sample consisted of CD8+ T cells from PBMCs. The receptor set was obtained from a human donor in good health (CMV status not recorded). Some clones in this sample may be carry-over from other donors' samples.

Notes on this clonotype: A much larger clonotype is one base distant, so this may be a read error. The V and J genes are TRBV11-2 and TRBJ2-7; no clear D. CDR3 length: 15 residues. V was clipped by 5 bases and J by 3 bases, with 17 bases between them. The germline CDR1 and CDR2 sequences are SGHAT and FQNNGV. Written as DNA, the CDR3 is TGTGCCAGCAGCCTTACGGCCCTCGGATTCTACGAGCAGTACTTC. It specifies CASSLTALGFYEQYF.

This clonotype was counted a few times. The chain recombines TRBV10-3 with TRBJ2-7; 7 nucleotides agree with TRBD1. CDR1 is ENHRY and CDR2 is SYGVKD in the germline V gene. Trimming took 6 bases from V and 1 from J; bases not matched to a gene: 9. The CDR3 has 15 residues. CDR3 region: CAIRDDRAVSYEQYF. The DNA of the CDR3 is TGTGCCATCAGGGATGACAGGGCCGTATCCTACGAGCAGTACTTC.

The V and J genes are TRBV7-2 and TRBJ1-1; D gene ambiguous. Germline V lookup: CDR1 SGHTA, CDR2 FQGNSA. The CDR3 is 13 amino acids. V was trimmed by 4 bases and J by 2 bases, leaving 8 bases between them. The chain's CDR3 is CASSSGLNTEAFF. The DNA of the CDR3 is TGTGCCAGCAGCTCTGGACTTAACACTGAAGCTTTCTTT. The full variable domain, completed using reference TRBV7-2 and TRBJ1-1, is GAGVSQSPSNKVTEKGKDVELRCDPISGHTALYWYRQSLGQGLEFLIYFQGNSAPDKSGLPSDRFSAERTGGSVSTLTIQRTQQEDSAVYLCASSSGLNTEAFFGQGTRLTVV.

The CDR3 is CASSPFPAADSNQPQHF. The CDR3 DNA sequence: TGTGCCAGCAGCCCTTTTCCTGCCGCCGATAGCAATCAGCCCCAGCATTTT. The J gene is TRBJ1-5, the V gene TRBV7-6; D gene uncertain. Germline V gene data show CDR1 as SGHVS and CDR2 as FNYEAQ. The V gene lost 5 bases and the J gene lost 0 bases, with 17 bases spanning the gap. This CDR3 has 17 residues.

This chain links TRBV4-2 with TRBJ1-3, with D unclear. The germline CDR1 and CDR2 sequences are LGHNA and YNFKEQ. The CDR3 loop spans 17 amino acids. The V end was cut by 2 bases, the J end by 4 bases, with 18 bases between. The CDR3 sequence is CASSQSPSPRAGNTIYF. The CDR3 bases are TGTGCCAGCAGCCAATCCCCCTCCCCCCGGGCAGGAAACACCATATATTTT.

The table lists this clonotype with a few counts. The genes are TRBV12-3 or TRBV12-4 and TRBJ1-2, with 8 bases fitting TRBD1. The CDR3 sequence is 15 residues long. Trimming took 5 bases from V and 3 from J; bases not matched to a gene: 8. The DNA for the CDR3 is TGTGCCAGCAGTAGCCCCGGGACAGGTGACTATGGCTACACCTTC. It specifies CASSSPGTGDYGYTF.

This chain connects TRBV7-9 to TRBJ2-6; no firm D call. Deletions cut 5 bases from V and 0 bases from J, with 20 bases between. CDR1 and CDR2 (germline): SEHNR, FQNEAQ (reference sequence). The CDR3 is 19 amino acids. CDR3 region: CASSHPGRQASSGANVLTF. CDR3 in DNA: TGTGCCAGCAGCCACCCCGGGCGTCAGGCGAGCTCTGGGGCCAACGTCCTGACTTTC. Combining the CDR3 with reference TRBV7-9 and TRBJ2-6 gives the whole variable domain DTGVSQNPRHKITKRGQNVTFRCDPISEHNRLYWYRQTLGQGPEFLTYFQNEAQLEKSRLLSDRFSAERPKGSFSTLEIQRTEQGDSAMYLCASSHPGRQASSGANVLTFGAGSRLTVL.

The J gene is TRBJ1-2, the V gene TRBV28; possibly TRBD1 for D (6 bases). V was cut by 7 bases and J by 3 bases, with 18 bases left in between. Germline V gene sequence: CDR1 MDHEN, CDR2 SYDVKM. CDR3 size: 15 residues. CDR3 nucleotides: TGTGCCAGCACTACAAGCCGGGACACCTACTATGGCTACACCTTC. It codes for CASTTSRDTYYGYTF.

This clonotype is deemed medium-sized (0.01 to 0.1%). CDR3 residues: CASSLEGTENEKLFF. Here the CDR3 DNA reads TGTGCCAGCAGCTTGGAAGGGACAGAGAATGAAAAACTGTTTTTT. V usage is TRBV7-6 and J usage is TRBJ1-4; 7 bases are shared with TRBD1. The germline gives CDR1 SGHVS, CDR2 FNYEAQ. This CDR3 is built from 15 residues. The V gene end was trimmed by 3 bases and the J gene end by 5 bases; junction bases not matched to a gene: 6.

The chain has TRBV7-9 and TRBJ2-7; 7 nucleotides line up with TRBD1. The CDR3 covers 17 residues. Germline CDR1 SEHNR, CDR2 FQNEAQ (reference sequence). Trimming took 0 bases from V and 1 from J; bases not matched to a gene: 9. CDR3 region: CASSLAPGQLLSYEQYF. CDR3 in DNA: TGTGCCAGCAGCTTAGCTCCGGGACAGCTACTTTCCTACGAGCAGTACTTC.

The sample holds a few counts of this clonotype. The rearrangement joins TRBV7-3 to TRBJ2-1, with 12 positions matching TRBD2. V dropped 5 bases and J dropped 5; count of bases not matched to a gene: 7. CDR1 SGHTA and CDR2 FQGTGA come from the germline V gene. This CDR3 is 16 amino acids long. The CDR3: CASSQTSGGPHNEQFF. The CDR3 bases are TGTGCCAGCAGCCAAACTAGCGGGGGGCCTCACAATGAGCAGTTCTTC. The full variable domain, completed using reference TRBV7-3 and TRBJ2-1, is GAGVSQTPSNKVTEKGKYVELRCDPISGHTALYWYRQSLGQGPEFLIYFQGTGAADDSGLPNDRFFAVRPEGSVSTLKIQRTERGDSAVYLCASSQTSGGPHNEQFFGPGTRLTVL.

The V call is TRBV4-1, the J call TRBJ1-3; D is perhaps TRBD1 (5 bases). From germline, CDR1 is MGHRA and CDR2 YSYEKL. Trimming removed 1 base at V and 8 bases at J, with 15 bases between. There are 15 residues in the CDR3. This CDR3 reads CASSQAPGRVDTIYF. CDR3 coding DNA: TGCGCCAGCAGCCAAGCTCCCGGCAGGGTAGACACCATATATTTT.

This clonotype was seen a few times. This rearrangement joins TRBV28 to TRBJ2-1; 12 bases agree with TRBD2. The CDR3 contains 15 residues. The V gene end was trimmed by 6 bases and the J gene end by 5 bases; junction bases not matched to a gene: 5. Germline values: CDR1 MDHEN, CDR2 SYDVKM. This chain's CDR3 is CASSRTSGVDNEQFF. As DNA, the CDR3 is TGTGCCAGCAGCCGGACTAGCGGGGTCGACAATGAGCAGTTCTTC.

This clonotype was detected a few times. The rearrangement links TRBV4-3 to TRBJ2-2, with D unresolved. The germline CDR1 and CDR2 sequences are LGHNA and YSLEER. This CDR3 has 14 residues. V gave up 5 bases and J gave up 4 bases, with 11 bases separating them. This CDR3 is CASSYTVTTGELFF. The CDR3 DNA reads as TGCGCCAGCAGCTATACAGTTACCACCGGGGAGCTGTTTTTT.

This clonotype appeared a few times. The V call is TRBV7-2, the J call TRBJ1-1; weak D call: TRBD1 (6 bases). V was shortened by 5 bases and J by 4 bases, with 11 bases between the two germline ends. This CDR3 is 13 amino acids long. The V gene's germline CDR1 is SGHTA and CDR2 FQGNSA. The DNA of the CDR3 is TGTGCCAGCAGCACGGACAGCGCCACTGAAGCTTTCTTT. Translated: CASSTDSATEAFF.

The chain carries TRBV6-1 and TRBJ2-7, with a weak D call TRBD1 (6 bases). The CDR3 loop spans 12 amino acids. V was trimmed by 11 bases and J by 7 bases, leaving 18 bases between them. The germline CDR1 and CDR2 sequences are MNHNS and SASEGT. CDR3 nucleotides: TGTGCCGGCCGGGACACCCGTCTGGAGCAGTACTTC. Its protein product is CAGRDTRLEQYF.

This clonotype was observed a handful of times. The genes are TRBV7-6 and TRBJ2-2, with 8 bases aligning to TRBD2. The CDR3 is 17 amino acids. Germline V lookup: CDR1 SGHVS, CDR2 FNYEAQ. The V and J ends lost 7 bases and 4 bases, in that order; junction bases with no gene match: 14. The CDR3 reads CASIPGGQLRRTGELFF. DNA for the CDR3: TGTGCCAGCATCCCGGGAGGGCAGCTCAGGCGCACCGGGGAGCTGTTTTTT.

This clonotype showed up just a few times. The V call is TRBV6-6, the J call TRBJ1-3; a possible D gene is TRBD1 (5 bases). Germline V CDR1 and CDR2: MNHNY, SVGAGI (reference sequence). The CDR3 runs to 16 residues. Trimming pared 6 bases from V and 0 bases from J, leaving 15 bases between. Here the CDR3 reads CASSLNTGDSGNTIYF. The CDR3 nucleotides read TGTGCCAGCAGCCTTAATACGGGGGACTCTGGAAACACCATATATTTT.

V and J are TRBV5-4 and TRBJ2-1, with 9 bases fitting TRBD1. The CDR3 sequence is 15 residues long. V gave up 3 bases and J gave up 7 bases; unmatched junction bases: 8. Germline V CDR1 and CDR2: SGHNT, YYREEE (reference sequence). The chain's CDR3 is CASSYMGQGWNEQFF. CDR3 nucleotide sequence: TGTGCCAGCAGCTATATGGGACAGGGATGGAATGAGCAGTTCTTC.

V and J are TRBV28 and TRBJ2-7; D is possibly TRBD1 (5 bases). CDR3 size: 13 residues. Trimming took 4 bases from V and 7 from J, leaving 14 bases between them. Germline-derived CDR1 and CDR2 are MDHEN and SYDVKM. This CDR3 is CASSYRLLGEQYF. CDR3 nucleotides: TGTGCCAGCAGTTACAGGCTTCTCGGGGAGCAGTACTTC.

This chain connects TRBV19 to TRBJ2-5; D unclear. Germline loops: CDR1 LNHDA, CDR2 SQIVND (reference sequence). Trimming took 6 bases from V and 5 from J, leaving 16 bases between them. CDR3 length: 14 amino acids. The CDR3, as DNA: TGTGCCAGTAGCATGAGAGGAGAAAGGGAGACCCAGTACTTC. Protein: CASSMRGERETQYF.

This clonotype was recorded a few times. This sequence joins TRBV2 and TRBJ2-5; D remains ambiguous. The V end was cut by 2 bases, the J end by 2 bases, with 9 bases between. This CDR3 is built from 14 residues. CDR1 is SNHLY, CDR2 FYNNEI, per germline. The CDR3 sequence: CASSEWAAQETQYF. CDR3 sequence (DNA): TGTGCCAGCAGTGAATGGGCAGCACAAGAGACCCAGTACTTC. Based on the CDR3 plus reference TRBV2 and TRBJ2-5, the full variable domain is EPEVTQTPSHQVTQMGQEVILRCVPISNHLYFYWYRQILGQKVEFLVSFYNNEISEKSEIFDDQFSVERPDGSNFTLKIRSTKLEDSAMYFCASSEWAAQETQYFGPGTRLLVL.

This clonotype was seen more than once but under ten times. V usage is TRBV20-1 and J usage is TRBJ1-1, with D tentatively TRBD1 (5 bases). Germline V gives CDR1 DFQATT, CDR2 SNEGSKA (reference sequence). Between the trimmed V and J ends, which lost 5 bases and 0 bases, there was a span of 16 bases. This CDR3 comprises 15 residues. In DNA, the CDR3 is TGCAGTGCTGTCACAGGAGTGAGAGTGAACACTGAAGCTTTCTTT. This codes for CSAVTGVRVNTEAFF.

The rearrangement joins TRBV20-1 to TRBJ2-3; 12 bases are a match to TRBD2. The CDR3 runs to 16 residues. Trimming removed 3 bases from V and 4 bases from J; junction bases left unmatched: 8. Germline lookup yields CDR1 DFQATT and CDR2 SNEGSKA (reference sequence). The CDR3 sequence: CSARPLAGGPPDTQYF. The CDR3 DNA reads TGCAGTGCTAGGCCCCTAGCGGGGGGGCCCCCAGATACGCAGTATTTT.

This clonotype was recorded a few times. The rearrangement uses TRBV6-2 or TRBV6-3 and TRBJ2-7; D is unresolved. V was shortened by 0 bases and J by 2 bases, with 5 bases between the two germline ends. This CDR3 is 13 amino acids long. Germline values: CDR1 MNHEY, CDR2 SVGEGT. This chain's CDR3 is CASSYSRTYEQYF. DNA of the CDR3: TGTGCCAGCAGTTACTCCCGTACCTACGAGCAGTACTTC.

The CDR3 DNA sequence: TGTGCCAGCAGTCCCCTTGGGGGCCTCTCCTACGAGCAGTACTTC. Its protein is CASSPLGGLSYEQYF. The chain joins TRBV12-3 or TRBV12-4 to TRBJ2-7, with D perhaps TRBD1 (6 bases). The CDR3 has 15 residues. The V gene lost 5 bases and the J gene lost 0 bases, with 14 bases spanning the gap.

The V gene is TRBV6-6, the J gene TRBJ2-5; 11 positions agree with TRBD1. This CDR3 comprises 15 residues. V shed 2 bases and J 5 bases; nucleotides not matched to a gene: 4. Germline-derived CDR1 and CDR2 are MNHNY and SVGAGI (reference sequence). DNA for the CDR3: TGTGCCAGCAGTTACCGGGACAGGGGGTGGGAGACCCAGTACTTC. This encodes CASSYRDRGWETQYF.

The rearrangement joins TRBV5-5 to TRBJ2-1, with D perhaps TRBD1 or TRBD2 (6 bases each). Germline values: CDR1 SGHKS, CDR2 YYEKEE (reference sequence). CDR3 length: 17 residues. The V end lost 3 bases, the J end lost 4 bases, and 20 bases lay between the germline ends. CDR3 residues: CASSSYQGGNPYNEQFF. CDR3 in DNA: TGTGCCAGCAGCTCGTATCAAGGGGGGAACCCATACAATGAGCAGTTCTTC.

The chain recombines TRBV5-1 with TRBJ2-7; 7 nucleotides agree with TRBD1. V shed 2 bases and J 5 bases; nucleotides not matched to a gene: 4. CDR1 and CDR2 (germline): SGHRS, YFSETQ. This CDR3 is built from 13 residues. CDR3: CASSFYRGDEQYF. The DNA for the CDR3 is TGCGCCAGCAGCTTTTACAGGGGTGACGAGCAGTACTTC.

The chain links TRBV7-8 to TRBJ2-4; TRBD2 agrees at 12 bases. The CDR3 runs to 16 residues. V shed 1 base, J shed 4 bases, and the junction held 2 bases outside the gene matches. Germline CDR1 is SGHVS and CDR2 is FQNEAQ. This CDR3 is CASSLELAGGKNIQYF. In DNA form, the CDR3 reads TGTGCCAGCAGCTTAGAGCTAGCGGGGGGGAAAAACATTCAGTACTTC.